This is a list of T cell receptor beta chains from one sample in a study of vaccination and CD4 T cells after COVID-19. For these receptors, no antigen is known. TCRdb analysed the PCR reads with MiXCR anew, one entry per CDR3 protein. The sample carries roughly 14,000 distinct CDR3 sequences, approximately 61% recorded once. The sequenced sample was CD4+ T cells from blood, cultured in vitro. Receptor source: a human donor who had recovered from COVID-19. The CDR3 runs from the conserved cysteine through the conserved F or W. The D gene is left open where the match is weak. The size of a clone is reported for some rows only, either as once, few or many, or as a class for expanded clones.

D gene,CDR3 length,V gene,J gene,clone size,CDR3 protein
.,14,TRBV6-1,TRBJ1-2,.,CASRPPGQPYGYTF
.,15,TRBV20-1,TRBJ2-5,few,CSASRSGGGRETQYF
.,13,TRBV5-1,TRBJ2-2,.,CASRAANTGELFF
.,14,TRBV28,TRBJ1-2,.,CASTPIGTSVGYTF
.,14,TRBV7-9,TRBJ2-7,.,CASSLGGTGYEQYF
.,13,TRBV7-2,TRBJ2-2,.,CASSLGNTGELFF
TRBD1,14,TRBV24-1,TRBJ2-5,.,CATSAGQWQETQYF
TRBD1,13,TRBV10-3,TRBJ1-1,.,CAIRGQGNTEAFF
.,16,TRBV20-1,TRBJ1-3,.,CSARDQAGPQGNTIYF
TRBD1,16,TRBV15,TRBJ1-1,.,CATSRVGQGVGTEAFF
.,15,TRBV6-2/TRBV6-3,TRBJ1-1,.,CASSAQQGPDTEAFF
.,16,TRBV19,TRBJ2-2,.,CASSIVAGGLGGELFF
.,15,TRBV6-2/TRBV6-3,TRBJ1-6,.,CASSYPQPGGSPLHF
.,11,TRBV6-1,TRBJ2-1,few,CASSNRDIRFF
.,15,TRBV15,TRBJ1-3,.,CATSPRIVSGNTIYF
TRBD1,17,TRBV20-1,TRBJ1-2,.,CSARDRRTGGSTLGYTF
TRBD2,15,TRBV25-1,TRBJ2-1,.,CASRSTSGIRDEQFF
TRBD1,15,TRBV7-2,TRBJ2-3,.,CASSRDRDSTDTQYF
.,15,TRBV15,TRBJ1-1,.,CATSRDPGLNTEAFF
TRBD1,14,TRBV7-6,TRBJ1-1,.,CASSATGLNTEAFF
TRBD2,15,TRBV24-1,TRBJ2-7,.,CATSDLAGGRNEQYF
TRBD1,15,TRBV19,TRBJ2-2,.,CASSPTGVIAGELFF
.,13,TRBV6-1,TRBJ1-6,few,CASKGPVVGALHF
.,15,TRBV7-9,TRBJ1-5,few,CASSVDPGDNQPQHF
.,14,TRBV11-3,TRBJ1-2,.,CASSRSGEDYGYTF
.,12,TRBV5-8,TRBJ1-1,.,CASSSQNTEAFF
.,13,TRBV20-1,TRBJ1-6,few,CSARDSGDITVHF
.,15,TRBV6-5,TRBJ1-2,.,CASSYWSGGGYGYTF
.,13,TRBV30,TRBJ1-2,.,CAWSGGEGHGYTF
.,15,TRBV6-2/TRBV6-3,TRBJ1-3,.,CASSYASREGNTIYF
.,14,TRBV3-1,TRBJ1-3,.,CASSPQAYGNTIYF
TRBD2,16,TRBV11-3,TRBJ2-1,.,CASSVSGLAGYNEQFF
.,11,TRBV7-9,TRBJ1-2,.,CASSSNYGYTF
.,16,TRBV7-8,TRBJ2-7,.,CASSLASGGYSYEQYF
TRBD2,14,TRBV7-9,TRBJ2-5,.,CASRRLAGGETQYF
.,12,TRBV20-1,TRBJ2-7,few,CSAQGRGYEQYF
TRBD1,17,TRBV6-2/TRBV6-3,TRBJ1-6,.,CASSYKGNRGLNSPLHF
.,15,TRBV12-5,TRBJ2-3,large,CASGSGTTRADTQYF
TRBD1,16,TRBV20-1,TRBJ2-2,.,CSARPSQRQGAGELFF
.,13,TRBV6-2/TRBV6-3,TRBJ1-2,.,CASSYPGKSGYTF
.,15,TRBV5-8,TRBJ1-5,.,CASSGRVNSNQPQHF
.,16,TRBV7-9,TRBJ2-3,.,CASSSGQRGGTDTQYF
TRBD1,16,TRBV7-2,TRBJ1-2,.,CASSRGGTGGAGGYTF
.,14,TRBV7-8,TRBJ1-5,.,CASSRRDRNQPQHF
TRBD1,16,TRBV12-3/TRBV12-4,TRBJ1-6,.,CASSETGSSYNSPLHF
.,15,TRBV24-1,TRBJ1-5,.,CATSEERTGGQPQHF
.,17,TRBV15,TRBJ2-7,.,CATSRGASGDRAYEQYF
TRBD2,16,TRBV6-5,TRBJ2-2,few,CASSYLGRGNTGELFF